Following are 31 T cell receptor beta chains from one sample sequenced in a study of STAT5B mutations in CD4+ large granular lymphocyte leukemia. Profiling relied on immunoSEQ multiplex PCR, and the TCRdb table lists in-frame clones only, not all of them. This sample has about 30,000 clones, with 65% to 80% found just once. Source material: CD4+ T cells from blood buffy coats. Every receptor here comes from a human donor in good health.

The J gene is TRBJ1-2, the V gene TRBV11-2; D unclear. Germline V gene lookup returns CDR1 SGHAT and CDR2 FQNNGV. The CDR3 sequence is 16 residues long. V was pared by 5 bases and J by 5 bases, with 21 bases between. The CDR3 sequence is CASSLRAPAHGYGYTF. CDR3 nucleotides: TGTGCCAGCAGCCTCCGGGCTCCTGCCCATGGGTATGGCTACACCTTC. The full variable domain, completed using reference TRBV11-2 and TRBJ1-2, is EAGVAQSPRYKIIEKRQSVAFWCNPISGHATLYWYQQILGQGPKLLIQFQNNGVVDDSQLPKDRFSAERLKGVDSTLKIQPAKLEDSAVYLCASSLRAPAHGYGYTFGSGTRLTVV.

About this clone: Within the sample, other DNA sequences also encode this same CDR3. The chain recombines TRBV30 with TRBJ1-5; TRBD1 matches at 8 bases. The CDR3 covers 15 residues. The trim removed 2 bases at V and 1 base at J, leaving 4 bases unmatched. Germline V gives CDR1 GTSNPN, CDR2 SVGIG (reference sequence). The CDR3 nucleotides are TGTGCCTGGAGTTCCGGACAGGGAAGCAATCAGCCCCAGCATTTT. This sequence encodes CAWSSGQGSNQPQHF.

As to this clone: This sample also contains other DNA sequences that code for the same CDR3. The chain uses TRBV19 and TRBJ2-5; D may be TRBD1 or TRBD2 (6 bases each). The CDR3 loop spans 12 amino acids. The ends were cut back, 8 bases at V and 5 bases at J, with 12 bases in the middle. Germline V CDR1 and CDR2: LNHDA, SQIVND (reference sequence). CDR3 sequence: CASRQAGETQYF. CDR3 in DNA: TGTGCCAGTCGACAGGCGGGGGAGACCCAGTACTTC.

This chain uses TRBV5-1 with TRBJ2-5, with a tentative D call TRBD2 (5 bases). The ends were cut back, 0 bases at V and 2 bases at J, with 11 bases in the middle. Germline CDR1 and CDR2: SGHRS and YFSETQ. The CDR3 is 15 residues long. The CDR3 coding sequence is TGCGCCAGCAGCTTGGGGGGAGCCACACAAGAGACCCAGTACTTC. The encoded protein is CASSLGGATQETQYF.

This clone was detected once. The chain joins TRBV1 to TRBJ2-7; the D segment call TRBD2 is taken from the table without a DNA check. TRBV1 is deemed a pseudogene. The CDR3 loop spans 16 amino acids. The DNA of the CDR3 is TGCACCAGCAGCCAACCTAGCGAGCCCGGGGATATAGAGCAGTACTTC. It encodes CTSSQPSEPGDIEQYF.

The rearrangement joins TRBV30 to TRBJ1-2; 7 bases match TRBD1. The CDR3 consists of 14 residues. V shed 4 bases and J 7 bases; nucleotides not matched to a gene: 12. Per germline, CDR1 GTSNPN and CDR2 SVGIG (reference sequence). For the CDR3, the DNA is TGTGCCTGGACCATGACAGGGAGGAAAGGTGGCTACACCTTC. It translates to CAWTMTGRKGGYTF.

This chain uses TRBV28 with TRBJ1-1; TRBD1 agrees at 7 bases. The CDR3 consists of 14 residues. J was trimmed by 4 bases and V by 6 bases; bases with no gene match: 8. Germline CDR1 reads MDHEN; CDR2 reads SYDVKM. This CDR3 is CASSRTGALTEAFF. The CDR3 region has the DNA TGTGCCAGCAGCAGAACAGGGGCCCTCACTGAAGCTTTCTTT.

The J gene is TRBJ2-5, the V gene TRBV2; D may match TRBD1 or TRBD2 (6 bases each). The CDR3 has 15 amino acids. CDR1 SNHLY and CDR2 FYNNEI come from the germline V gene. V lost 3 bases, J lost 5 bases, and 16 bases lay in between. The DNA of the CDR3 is TGTGCCAGCAGTGATCGAGGGGGGCTTTGGGAGACCCAGTACTTC. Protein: CASSDRGGLWETQYF.

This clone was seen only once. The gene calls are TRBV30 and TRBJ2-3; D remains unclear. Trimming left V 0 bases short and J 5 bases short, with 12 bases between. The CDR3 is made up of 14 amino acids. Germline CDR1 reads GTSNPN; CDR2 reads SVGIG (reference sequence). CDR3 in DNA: TGTGCCTGGAGTGTCACACCAATGGAAGATACGCAGTATTTT. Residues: CAWSVTPMEDTQYF.

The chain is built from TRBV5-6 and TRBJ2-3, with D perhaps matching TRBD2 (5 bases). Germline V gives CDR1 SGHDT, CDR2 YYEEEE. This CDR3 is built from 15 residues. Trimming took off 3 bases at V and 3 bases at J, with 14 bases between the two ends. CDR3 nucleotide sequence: TGTGCCAGCAGCTCGAGGCCTAGCAGAACAGATACGCAGTATTTT. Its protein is CASSSRPSRTDTQYF. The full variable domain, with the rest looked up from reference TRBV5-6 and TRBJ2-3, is DAGVTQSPTHLIKTRGQQVTLRCSPKSGHDTVSWYQQALGQGPQFIFQYYEEEERQRGNFPDRFSGHQFPNYSSELNVNALLLGDSALYLCASSSRPSRTDTQYFGPGTRLTVL.

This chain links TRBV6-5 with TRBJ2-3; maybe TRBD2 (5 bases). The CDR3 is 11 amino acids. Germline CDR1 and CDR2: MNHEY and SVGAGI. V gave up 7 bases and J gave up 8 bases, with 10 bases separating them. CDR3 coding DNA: TGTGCCAGCACCCGAGGGAGTACGCAGTATTTT. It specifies CASTRGSTQYF.

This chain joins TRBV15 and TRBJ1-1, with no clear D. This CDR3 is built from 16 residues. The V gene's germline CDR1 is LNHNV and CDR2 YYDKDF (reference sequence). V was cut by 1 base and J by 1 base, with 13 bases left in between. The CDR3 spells CATSRGPGSGNTEAFF. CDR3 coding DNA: TGTGCCACCAGCAGAGGGCCGGGGTCTGGGAACACTGAAGCTTTCTTT.

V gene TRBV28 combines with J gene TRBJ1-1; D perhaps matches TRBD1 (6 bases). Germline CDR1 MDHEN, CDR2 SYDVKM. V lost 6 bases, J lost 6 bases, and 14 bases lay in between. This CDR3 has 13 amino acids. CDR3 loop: CASSLQGGAEAFF. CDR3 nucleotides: TGTGCCAGCAGCCTACAGGGAGGGGCTGAAGCTTTCTTT.

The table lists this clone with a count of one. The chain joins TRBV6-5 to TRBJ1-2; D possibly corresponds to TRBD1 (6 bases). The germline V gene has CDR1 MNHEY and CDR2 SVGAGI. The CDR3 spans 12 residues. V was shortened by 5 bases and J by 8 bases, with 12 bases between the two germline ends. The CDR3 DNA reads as TGTGCCAGCAGTCTACAGGGTACCGGCTACACCTTC. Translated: CASSLQGTGYTF.

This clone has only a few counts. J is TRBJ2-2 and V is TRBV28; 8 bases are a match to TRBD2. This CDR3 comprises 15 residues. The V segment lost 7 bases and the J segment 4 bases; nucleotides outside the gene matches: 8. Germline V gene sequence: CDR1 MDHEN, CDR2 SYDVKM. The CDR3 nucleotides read TGTGCCAGCATGGAACTGGCGGGGGGCACCGGGGAGCTGTTTTTT. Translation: CASMELAGGTGELFF.

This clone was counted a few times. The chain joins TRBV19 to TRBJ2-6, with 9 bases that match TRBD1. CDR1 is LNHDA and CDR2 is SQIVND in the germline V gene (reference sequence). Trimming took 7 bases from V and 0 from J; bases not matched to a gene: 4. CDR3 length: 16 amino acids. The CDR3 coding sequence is TGTGCCAGTAAGGACAGGGGAAACTCTGGGGCCAACGTCCTGACTTTC. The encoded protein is CASKDRGNSGANVLTF.

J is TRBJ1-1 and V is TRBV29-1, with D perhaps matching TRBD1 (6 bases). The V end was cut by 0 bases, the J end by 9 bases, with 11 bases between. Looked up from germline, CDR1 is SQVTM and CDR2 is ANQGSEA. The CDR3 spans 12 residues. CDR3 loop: CSVEEGRGKAFF. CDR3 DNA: TGCAGCGTTGAAGAGGGCAGGGGAAAAGCTTTCTTT. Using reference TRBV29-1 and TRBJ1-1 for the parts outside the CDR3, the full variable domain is SAVISQKPSRDICQRGTSLTIQCQVDSQVTMMFWYRQQPGQSLTLIATANQGSEATYESGFVIDKFPISRPNLTFSTLTVSNMSPEDSSIYLCSVEEGRGKAFFGQGTRLTVV.

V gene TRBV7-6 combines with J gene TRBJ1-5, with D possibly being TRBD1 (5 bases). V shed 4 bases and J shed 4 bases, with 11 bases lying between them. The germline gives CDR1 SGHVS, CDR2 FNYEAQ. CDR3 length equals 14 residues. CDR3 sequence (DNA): TGTGCCAGCAGCTCGGGACCGCCTAATCAGCCCCAGCATTTT. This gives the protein CASSSGPPNQPQHF.

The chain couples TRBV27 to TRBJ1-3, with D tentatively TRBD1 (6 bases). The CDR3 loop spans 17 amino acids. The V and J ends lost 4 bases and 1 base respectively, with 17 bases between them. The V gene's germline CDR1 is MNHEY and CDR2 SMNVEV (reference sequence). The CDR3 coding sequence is TGTGCCAGCAGTTCACGGGAGGGGGTCCAATCTGGAAACACCATATATTTT. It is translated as CASSSREGVQSGNTIYF.

The DNA of the CDR3 is TGTGCCAGCAGTGAAGGACTAGCGGGCTCCTACGAGCAGTACTTC. It yields the protein CASSEGLAGSYEQYF. The chain uses TRBV6-1 and TRBJ2-7; 10 bases agree with TRBD2. CDR1 is MNHNS and CDR2 is SASEGT in the germline V gene. V was clipped by 1 base and J by 0 bases; unmatched bases: 0. The CDR3 runs 15 residues.

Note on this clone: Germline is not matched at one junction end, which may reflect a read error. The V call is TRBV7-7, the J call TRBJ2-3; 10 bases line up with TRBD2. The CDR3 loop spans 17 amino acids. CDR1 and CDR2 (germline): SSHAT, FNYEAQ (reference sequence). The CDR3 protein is CASSPQLAGAHTDTQYF. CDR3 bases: TGTGCTAGCAGCCCCCAGCTAGCGGGGGCACACACAGATACGCAGTATTTT.

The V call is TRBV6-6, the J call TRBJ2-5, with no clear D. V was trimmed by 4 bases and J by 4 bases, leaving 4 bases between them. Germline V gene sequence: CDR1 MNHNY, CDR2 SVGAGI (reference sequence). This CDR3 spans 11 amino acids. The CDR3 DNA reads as TGTGCCAGCAGTTCCCTAGAGACCCAGTACTTC. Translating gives CASSSLETQYF.

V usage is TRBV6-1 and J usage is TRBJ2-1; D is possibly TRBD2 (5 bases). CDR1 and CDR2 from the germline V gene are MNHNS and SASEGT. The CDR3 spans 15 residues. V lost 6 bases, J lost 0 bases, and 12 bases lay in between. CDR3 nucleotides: TGTGCCAGCAGGACTACAATTCTCTCCTACAATGAGCAGTTCTTC. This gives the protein CASRTTILSYNEQFF.

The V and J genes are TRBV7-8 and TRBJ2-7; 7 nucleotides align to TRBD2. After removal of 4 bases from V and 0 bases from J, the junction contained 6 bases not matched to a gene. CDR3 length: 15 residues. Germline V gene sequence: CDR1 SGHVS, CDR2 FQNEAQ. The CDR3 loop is CASSSSSGHSYEQYF. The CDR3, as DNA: TGTGCCAGCAGCTCATCTAGCGGACACTCCTACGAGCAGTACTTC.

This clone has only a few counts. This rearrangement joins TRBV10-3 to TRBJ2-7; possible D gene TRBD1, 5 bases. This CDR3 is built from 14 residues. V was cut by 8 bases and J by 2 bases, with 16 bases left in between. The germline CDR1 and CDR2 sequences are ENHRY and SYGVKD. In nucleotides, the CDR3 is TGTGCCATCGCCGACAGTCATACCCCCTACGAGCAGTACTTC. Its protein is CAIADSHTPYEQYF.

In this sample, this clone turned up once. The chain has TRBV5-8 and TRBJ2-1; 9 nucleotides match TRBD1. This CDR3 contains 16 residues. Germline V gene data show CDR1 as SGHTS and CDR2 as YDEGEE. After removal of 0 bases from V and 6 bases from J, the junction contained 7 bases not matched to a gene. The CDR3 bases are TGTGCCAGCAGCTTGGGGGGACAGGGATATGGCAATGAGCAGTTCTTC. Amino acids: CASSLGGQGYGNEQFF.

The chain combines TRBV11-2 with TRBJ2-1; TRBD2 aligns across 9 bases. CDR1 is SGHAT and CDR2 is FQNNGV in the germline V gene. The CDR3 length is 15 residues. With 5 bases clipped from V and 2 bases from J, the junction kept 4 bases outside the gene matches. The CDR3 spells CASSTPSGAYNEQFF. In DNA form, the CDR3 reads TGTGCCAGCAGCACCCCTAGCGGGGCCTACAATGAGCAGTTCTTC.

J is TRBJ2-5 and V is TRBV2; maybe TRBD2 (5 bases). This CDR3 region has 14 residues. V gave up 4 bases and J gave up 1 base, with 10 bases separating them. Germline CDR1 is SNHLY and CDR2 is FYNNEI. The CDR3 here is CASSGTVVQETQYF. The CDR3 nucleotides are TGTGCCAGCAGTGGGACTGTAGTCCAAGAGACCCAGTACTTC.

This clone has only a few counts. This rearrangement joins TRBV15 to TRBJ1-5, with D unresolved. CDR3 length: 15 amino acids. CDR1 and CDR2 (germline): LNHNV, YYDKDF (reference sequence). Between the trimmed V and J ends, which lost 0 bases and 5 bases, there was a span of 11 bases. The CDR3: CATSREGTADQPQHF. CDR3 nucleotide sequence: TGTGCCACCAGCAGAGAAGGAACGGCTGATCAGCCCCAGCATTTT.

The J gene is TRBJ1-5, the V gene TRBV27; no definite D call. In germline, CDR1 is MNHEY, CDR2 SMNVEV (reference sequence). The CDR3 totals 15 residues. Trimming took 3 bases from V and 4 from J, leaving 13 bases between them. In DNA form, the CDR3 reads TGTGCCAGCAGTTTGAATGGCAGATCTAATCAGCCCCAGCATTTT. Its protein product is CASSLNGRSNQPQHF.

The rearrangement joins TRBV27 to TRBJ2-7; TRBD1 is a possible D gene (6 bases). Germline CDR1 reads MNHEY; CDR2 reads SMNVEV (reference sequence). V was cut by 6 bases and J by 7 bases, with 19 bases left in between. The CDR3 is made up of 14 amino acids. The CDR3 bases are TGTGCCAGCAGCGCCTCGACAGGCCCCCGGGAGCAGTACTTC. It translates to CASSASTGPREQYF.